This TCR beta chain was documented in a study of blood T cell repertoires in COVID-19. This clone occurred a few times. CDR1 is SGHRS, CDR2 YFSETQ, per germline. The CDR3 runs to 14 residues. V lost 0 bases to trimming and J lost 1 base, with 4 bases between them. Clones were read by immunoSEQ multiplex PCR, and TCRdb kept only the in-frame ones, dropping some. Of approximately 330,000 clones detected, 80% to 90% appear once; the ten largest clones hold more than 7.5%. This TCR was sampled from a man aged 25 to 40 with COVID-19, enrolled during active disease. What was sequenced was peripheral blood. The chain is built from TRBV5-1 and TRBJ2-2; no reliable D call. This CDR3 is CASSLVQNTGELFF. CDR3 in DNA: TGCGCCAGCAGCTTGGTACAGAACACCGGGGAGCTGTTTTTT.